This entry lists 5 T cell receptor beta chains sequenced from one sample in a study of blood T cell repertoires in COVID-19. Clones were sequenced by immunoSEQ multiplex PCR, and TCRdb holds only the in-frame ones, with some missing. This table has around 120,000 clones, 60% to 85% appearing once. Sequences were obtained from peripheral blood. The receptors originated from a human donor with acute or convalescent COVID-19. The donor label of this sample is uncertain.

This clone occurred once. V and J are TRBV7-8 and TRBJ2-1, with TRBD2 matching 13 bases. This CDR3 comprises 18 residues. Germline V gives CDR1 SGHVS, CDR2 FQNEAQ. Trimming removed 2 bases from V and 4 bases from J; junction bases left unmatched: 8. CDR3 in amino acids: CASSLSRLAGGSYNEQFF. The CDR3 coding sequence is TGTGCCAGCAGCTTAAGTCGACTAGCGGGGGGATCATACAATGAGCAGTTCTTC.

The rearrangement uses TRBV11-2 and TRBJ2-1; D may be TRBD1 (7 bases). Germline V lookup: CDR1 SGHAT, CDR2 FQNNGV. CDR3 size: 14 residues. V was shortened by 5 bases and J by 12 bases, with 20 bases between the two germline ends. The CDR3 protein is CASSPTGGGGGQFF. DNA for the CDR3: TGTGCCAGCAGCCCAACCGGAGGGGGCGGAGGGCAGTTCTTC.

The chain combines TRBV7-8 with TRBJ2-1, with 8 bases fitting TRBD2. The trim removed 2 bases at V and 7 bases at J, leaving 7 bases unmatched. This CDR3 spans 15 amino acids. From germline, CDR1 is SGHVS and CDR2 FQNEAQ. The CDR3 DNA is TGTGCCAGCAGCTTAAGGTTGGTAGCGGGGAATGAGCAGTTCTTC. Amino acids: CASSLRLVAGNEQFF.

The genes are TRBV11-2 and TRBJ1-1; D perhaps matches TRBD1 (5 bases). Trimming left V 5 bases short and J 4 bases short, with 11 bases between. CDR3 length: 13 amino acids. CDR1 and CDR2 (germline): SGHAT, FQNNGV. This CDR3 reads CASSAGGGTEAFF. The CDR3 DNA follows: TGTGCCAGCAGCGCCGGGGGAGGCACTGAAGCTTTCTTT.

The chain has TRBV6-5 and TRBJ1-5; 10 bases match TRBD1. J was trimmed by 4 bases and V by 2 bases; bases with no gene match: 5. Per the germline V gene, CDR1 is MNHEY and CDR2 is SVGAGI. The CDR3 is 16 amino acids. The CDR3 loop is CASSYPDRGQNQPQHF. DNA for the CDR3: TGTGCCAGCAGTTACCCCGACAGGGGGCAAAATCAGCCCCAGCATTTT.